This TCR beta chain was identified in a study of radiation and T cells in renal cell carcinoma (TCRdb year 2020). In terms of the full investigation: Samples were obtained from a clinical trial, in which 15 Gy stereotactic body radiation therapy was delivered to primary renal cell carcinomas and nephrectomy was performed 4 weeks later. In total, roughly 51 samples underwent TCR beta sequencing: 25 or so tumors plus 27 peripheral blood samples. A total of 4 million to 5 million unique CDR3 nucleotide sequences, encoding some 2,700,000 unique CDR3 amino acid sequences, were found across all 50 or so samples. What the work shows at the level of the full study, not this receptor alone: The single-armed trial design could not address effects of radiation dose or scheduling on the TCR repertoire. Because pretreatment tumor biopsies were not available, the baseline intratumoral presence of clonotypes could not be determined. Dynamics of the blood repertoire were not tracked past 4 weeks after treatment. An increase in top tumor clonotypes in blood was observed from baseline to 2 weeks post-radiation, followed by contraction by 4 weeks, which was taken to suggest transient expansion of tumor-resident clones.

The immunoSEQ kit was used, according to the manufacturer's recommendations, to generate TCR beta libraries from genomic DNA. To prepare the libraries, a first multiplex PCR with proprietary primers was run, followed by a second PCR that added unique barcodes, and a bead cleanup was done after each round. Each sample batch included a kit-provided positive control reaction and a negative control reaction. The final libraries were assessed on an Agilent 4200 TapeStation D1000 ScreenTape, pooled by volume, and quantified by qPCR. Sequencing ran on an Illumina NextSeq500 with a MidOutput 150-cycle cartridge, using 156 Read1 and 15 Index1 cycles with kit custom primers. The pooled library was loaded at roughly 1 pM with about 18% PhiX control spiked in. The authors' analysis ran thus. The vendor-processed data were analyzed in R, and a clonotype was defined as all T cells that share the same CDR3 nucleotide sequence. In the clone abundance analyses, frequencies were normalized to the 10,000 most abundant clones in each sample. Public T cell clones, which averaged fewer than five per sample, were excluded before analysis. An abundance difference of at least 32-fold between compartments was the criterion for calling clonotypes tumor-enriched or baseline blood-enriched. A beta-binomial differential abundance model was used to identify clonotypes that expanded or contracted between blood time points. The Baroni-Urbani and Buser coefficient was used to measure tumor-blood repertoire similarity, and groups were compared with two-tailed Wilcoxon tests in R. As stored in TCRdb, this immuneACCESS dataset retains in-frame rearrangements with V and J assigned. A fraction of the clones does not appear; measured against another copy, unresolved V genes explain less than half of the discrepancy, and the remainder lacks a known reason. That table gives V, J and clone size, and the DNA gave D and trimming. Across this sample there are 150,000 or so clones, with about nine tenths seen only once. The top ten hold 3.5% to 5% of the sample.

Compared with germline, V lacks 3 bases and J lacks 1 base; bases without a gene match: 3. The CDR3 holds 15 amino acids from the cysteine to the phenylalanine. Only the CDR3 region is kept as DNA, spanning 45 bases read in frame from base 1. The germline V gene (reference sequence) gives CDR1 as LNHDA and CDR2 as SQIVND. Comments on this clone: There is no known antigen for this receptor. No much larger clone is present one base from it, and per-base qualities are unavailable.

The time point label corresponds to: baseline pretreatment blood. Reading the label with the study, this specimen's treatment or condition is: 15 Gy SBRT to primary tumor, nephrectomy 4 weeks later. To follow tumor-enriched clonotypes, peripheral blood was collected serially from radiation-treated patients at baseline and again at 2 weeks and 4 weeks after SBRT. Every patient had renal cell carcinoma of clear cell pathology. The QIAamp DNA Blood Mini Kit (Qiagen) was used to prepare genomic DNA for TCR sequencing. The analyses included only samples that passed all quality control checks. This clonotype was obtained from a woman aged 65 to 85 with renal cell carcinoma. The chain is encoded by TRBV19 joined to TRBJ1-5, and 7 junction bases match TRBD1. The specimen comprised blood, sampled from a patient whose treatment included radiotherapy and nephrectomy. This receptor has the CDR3 CASSIPGGSNQPQHF. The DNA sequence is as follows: TGTGCCAGTAGTATCCCAGGGGGAAGCAATCAGCCCCAGCATTTT.